This entry is about one T cell receptor (beta chain). The data originate from a study of blood T cell repertoires in COVID-19. Across the study: PBMCs, B-cell-depleted T cells, or T cells provided the cDNA or gDNA that made up the material.

V lost 7 bases to trimming and J lost 3 bases, with 15 bases between them. CDR3 length: 14 residues. The germline CDR1 and CDR2 sequences are MNHEY and SVGAGI. Per the original methods: How many nucleated cells were present was estimated from reference gene primer amplification. Measured with immunoSEQ multiplex PCR; TCRdb has only the in-frame clones, and not every one. Clonal size and the V and J genes are those of that table, whereas D and trimming came from the DNA. The table records 250,000 to 350,000 clones, around 89% of them present only once. Specimen: peripheral blood. This sequence originates from a man aged 25 to 40 with acute or convalescent COVID-19. The chain uses TRBV6-5 and TRBJ1-1, with D possibly TRBD1 on 5 matching bases. The CDR3 nucleotides are TGTGCCAGCAAGGTCACCCGGGACTACACTGAAGCTTTCTTT. It encodes CASKVTRDYTEAFF.